The present entry profiles one T cell receptor beta chain with its context. Germline CDR1 is LNHDA and CDR2 is SQIVND (reference sequence). Between the trimmed V and J ends, which lost 10 bases and 10 bases, there was a span of 13 bases. This CDR3 contains 11 residues. These data originate in a study of blood T cell repertoires in COVID-19. Study at large: Acute and convalescent COVID-19 samples came from the United States, Italy and Spain.

In the original processing: Using reference gene primer amplification, nucleated cell counts were estimated. Clones were read by immunoSEQ multiplex PCR, and TCRdb kept only the in-frame ones, dropping some. For V, J and clone size, that table is used; D and trimming come from the DNA. The table shows 200,000 to 250,000 clones, with 89% occurring only once. The V and J genes are TRBV19 and TRBJ1-4, with a possible D match to TRBD1 (5 bases). This receptor was taken from a man aged 60 to 69 who had recovered from COVID-19. The specimen was peripheral blood. Here the CDR3 DNA reads TGTGCCACAACGCCCGGGGGAAAACTGTTTTTT. Its protein is CATTPGGKLFF.